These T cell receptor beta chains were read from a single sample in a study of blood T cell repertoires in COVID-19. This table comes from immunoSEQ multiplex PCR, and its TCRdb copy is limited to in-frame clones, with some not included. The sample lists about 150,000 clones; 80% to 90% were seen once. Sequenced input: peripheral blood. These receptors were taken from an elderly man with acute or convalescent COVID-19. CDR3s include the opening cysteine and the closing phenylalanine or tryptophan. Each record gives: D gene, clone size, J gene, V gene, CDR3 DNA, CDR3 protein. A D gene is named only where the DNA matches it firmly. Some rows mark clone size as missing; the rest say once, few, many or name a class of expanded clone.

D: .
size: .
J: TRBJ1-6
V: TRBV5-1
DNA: TGCGCCAGCAGATTGCGTGGCTCCGACAGGACGAATAATTCACCCCTCCACTTT
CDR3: CASRLRGSDRTNNSPLHF

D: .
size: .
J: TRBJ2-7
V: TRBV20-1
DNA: TGCAGTGCCGATGTCGGGGACGAGCAGTACTTC
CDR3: CSADVGDEQYF

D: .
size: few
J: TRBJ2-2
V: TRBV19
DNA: TGTGCCAGTAGTGTTTTCGGGGAGATCACCGGGGAGCTGTTTTTT
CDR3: CASSVFGEITGELFF

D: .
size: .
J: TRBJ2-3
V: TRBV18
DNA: TGTGCCAGCTCACCCCTTGGGCGGGGCAGCACAGATACGCAGTATTTT
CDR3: CASSPLGRGSTDTQYF

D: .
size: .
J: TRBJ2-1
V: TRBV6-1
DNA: TGTGCCAGCAGTGATTTGAACTACTACAATGAGCAGTTCTTC
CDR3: CASSDLNYYNEQFF

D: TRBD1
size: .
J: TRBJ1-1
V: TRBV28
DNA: TGTGCCAGCAGCCTGTCATCAGGGACAGGGGTCACTGAAGCTTTCTTT
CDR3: CASSLSSGTGVTEAFF

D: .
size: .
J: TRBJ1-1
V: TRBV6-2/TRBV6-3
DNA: TGTGCCAGCAGTTTTCTAGAGAACACTGAAGCTTTCTTT
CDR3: CASSFLENTEAFF

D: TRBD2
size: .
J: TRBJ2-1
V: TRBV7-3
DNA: TGTGCCAGCAGCACCCGAGCGGGATCCTACAATGAGCAGTTCTTC
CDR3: CASSTRAGSYNEQFF

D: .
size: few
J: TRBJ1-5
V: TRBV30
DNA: TGTGCCTGGAGTGCGACAGACTATCAGCCCCAGCATTTT
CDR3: CAWSATDYQPQHF

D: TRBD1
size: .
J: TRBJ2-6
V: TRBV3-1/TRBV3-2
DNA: TGTGCCAGCAGCCCGTGGGACAGCAGCTCTGGGGCCAACGTCCTGACTTTC
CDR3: CASSPWDSSSGANVLTF

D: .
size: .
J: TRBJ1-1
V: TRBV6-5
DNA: TGTGCCAGCAGTTACCAGGGATGGGCTTTCTTT
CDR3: CASSYQGWAFF

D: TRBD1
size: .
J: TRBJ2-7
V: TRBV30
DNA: TGTGCCTGGCGTCGGACAGGGGATCCCTACGAGCAGTACTTC
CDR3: CAWRRTGDPYEQYF

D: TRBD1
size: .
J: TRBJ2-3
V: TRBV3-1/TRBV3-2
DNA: TGTGCCAGCAGTACAGGGGGCCTCACAGATACGCAGTATTTT
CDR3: CASSTGGLTDTQYF

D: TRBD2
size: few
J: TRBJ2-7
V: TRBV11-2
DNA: TGTGCCAGCAGACACCGGGAGGCTCGGAACGAGCAGTACTTC
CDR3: CASRHREARNEQYF

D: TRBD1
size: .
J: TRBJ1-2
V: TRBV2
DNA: TGTGCCAGCAGCGTCTCCGGGACAGGGGATGGCTACACCTTC
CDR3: CASSVSGTGDGYTF

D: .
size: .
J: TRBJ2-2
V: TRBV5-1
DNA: TGCGCCAGCAGCTTGGTTCTGCGGGAAGGCGGGGAGCTGTTTTTT
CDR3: CASSLVLREGGELFF

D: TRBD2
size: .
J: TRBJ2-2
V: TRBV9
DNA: TGTGCCAGCAGCGTAGCCGGAGCGGGAGTTCACACCGGGGAGCTGTTTTTT
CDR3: CASSVAGAGVHTGELFF

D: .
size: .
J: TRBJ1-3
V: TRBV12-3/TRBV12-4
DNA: TGTGCCAGCAGTTTTAGGGGTGGAAACACCATATATTTT
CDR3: CASSFRGGNTIYF

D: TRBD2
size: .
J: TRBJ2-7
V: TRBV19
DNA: TGTGCCAGTTCGGGCGGCGGGGGTGCCTACGAGCAGTACTTC
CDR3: CASSGGGGAYEQYF

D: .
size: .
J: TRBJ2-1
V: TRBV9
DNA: TGTGCCAGCAGCGTCGGCGGGTACTACAATGAGCAGTTCTTC
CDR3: CASSVGGYYNEQFF

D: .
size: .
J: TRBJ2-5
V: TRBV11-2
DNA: TGTGCCAGCAGCCGACAGGCAATCGGAGAGACCCAGTACTTC
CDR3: CASSRQAIGETQYF

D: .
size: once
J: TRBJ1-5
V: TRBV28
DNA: TGTGCCAGCAGATATTTCGTAAGCAATCAGCCCCAGCATTTT
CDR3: CASRYFVSNQPQHF

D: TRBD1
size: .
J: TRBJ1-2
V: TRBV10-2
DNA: TGCGCCAGCAAGGCCGGGACAGGGCTCAGTGGCTACACCTTC
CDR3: CASKAGTGLSGYTF

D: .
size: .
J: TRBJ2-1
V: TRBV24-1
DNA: TGTGCCACCAGTGATTTGCAGGACACTAGCTCCGCCAGAGTCGTCAATGAGCAGTTCTTC
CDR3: CATSDLQDTSSARVVNEQFF

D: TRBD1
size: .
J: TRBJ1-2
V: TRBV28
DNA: TGTGCCAGCAGTTTAGAAGGACAGGGTTCAGATGGCTACACCTTC
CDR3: CASSLEGQGSDGYTF

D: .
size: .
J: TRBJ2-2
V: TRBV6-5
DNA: TGTGCCAGCAGCCGACAGTCTTATTCAACCGGGGAGCTGTTTTTT
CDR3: CASSRQSYSTGELFF

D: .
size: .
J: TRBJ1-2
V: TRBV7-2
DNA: TGTGCCAGCAGCTTAGGTCGTCGGGAGTTGGGGTATGGCTACACCTTC
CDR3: CASSLGRRELGYGYTF

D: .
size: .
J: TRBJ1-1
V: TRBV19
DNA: TGTGCCAGTAGTTTAGGGAGGGTAGTTCCTGGTACTGAAGCTTTCTTT
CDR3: CASSLGRVVPGTEAFF

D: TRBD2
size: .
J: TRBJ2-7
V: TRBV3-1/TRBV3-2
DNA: TGTGCCAGCAGCCAAGCGGGAGGGCCCTCCTACGAGCAGTACTTC
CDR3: CASSQAGGPSYEQYF

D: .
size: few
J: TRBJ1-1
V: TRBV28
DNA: TGTGCCAGCAGTTTAAACAGGAAGAACACTGAAGCTTTCTTT
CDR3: CASSLNRKNTEAFF

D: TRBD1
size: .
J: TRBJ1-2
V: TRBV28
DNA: TGTGCCAGCAGACCGGGACAGACCTATGGCTACACCTTC
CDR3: CASRPGQTYGYTF

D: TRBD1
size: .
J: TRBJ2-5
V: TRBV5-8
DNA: TGTGCCAGCAGTTCCCGGACAGGGGGCGAGGAGACCCAGTACTTC
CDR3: CASSSRTGGEETQYF

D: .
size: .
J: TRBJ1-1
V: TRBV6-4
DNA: TGTGCCAGCAGAGCGACAGTGAACACTGAAGCTTTCTTT
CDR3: CASRATVNTEAFF

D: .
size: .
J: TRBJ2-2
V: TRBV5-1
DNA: TGCGCCACCCCGGGTGGGGGGGCAAGGGTATGGGACACCGGGGAGCTGTTTTTT
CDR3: CATPGGGARVWDTGELFF

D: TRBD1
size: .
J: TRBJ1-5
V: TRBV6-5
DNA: TGTGCCAGCAGTACCGGGACAGGCGGGCTTCAGCCCCAGCATTTT
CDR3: CASSTGTGGLQPQHF

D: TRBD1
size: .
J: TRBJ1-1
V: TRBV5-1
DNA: TGCGCCAGCAGTCCGGGACAGGATAACACTGAAGCTTTCTTT
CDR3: CASSPGQDNTEAFF

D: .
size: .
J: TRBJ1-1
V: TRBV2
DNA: TGTGCCAGCAGGGATTCTACAGGGAGAGGCACTGAAGCTTTCTTT
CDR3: CASRDSTGRGTEAFF

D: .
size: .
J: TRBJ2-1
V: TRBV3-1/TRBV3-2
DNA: TGTGCCAGCAGCCAAGACAGGGGCTACTACAATGAGCAGTTCTTC
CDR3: CASSQDRGYYNEQFF

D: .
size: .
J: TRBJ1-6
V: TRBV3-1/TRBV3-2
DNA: TGTGCCAGCAGCACAACGACAGTATCTAATTCACCCCTCCACTTT
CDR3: CASSTTTVSNSPLHF

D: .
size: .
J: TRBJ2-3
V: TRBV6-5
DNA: TGTGCCAGCAGGACAGTTGCTCCTCTCACAGATACGCAGTATTTT
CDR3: CASRTVAPLTDTQYF

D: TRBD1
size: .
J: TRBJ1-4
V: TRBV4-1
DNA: TGCGCCAGCAGCCGGGCCGACAGGGTAGGGGATGAAAAACTGTTTTTT
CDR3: CASSRADRVGDEKLFF

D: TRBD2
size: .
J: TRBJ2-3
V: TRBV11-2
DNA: TGTGCCAGCAGCACACCCACTAGCGGGAGTAGAGTTACGCAGTATTTT
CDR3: CASSTPTSGSRVTQYF

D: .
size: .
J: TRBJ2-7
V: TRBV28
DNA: TGTGCCAGCAGGCGGGCAGGCCCGTCCGACGAGCAGTACTTC
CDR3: CASRRAGPSDEQYF

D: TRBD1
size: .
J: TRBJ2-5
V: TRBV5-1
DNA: TGCGCCAGCAGCTTGTCCGGACAGGCGGAGACCCAGTACTTC
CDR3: CASSLSGQAETQYF

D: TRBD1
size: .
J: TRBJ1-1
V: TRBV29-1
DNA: TGCAGCGTTGAAGACAGGGGGGTAAAGAGAGCTTTCTTT
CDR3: CSVEDRGVKRAFF

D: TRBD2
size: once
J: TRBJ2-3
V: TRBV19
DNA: TGTGCCAGTACCCGACTAGCGGGAGGAACAGATACGCAGTATTTT
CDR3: CASTRLAGGTDTQYF

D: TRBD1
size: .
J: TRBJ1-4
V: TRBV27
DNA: TGTGCCAGCAGTTTATCGCCGGGACAGGGGCCAACTAATGAAAAACTGTTTTTT
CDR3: CASSLSPGQGPTNEKLFF

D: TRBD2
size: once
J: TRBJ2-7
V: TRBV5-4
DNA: TGTGCCAGCAGGTCTGGACTAGCGGGGTCCTACGAGCAGTACTTC
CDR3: CASRSGLAGSYEQYF

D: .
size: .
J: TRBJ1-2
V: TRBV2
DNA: TGTGCCAGCAGGGAGGATCTGCATGGCTACACCTTC
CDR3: CASREDLHGYTF

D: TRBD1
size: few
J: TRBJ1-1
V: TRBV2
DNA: TGTGCCAGCACCGATGGGGGACAGGGTAAAAGAGGGGCTGAAGCTTTCTTT
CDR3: CASTDGGQGKRGAEAFF

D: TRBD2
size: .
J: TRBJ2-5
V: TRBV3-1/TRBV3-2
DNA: TGTGCCAGCAGCCTTAGCGGGTCAGAGACCCAGTACTTC
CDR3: CASSLSGSETQYF

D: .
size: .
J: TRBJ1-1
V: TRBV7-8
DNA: TGTGCCAGCAGCTTCGACAGGTTTAACACTGAAGCTTTCTTT
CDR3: CASSFDRFNTEAFF

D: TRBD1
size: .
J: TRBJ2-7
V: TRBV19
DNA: TGTGCCAGTTCCGACACCGGGACAGGGACCTACGAGCAGTACTTC
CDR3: CASSDTGTGTYEQYF

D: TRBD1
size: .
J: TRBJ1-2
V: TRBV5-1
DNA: TGCGCCAGCAGCTTCTCCGGGACAGACTATGGCTACACCTTC
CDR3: CASSFSGTDYGYTF

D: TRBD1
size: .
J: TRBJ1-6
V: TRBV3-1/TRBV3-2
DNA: TGTGCCAGCAGCCAGGGCCGGACAGGGGTGGGTAATTCACCCCTCCACTTT
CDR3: CASSQGRTGVGNSPLHF

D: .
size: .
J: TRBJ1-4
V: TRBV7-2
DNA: TGTGCCAGCAGCTTAGCGCGGGCAGAAAATGAAAAACTGTTTTTT
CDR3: CASSLARAENEKLFF

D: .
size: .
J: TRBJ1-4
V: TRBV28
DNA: TGTGCCAGCAGTTTCAGGGGCCTTTTGGATGAAAAACTGTTTTTT
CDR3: CASSFRGLLDEKLFF

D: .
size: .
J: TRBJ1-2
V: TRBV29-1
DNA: TGCAGCGTTGAGGGTCGGGACTTCTATGGCTACACCTTC
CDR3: CSVEGRDFYGYTF

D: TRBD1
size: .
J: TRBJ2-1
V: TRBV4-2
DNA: TGTGCCAGCAGCCAAAGAGGCCAGAGGGGTGCAGGGGGAAGTAATGAGCAGTTCTTC
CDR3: CASSQRGQRGAGGSNEQFF